A selection of T cell receptor beta chains follows, all from one sample in a study of technical replicates of blood from a few donors. Clones were sequenced by immunoSEQ multiplex PCR, and TCRdb holds only the in-frame ones, with some missing. The profile covers 80,000 to 95,000 clones, with about 93% appearing a single time and under 0.3% taken by the ten largest. Input material: T cells isolated from PBMCs. The source of these receptors is a human donor in good health. Each CDR3 is given without its conserved first and last residue. A D gene is named only where the DNA matches it firmly. A clone size is listed for some rows: how often the clone was seen (once, few, many), or a class if it is expanded.

d_call	clone_size	v_call	j_call	cdr3_aa
-	few	TRBV7-9	TRBJ2-7	ASSLTGSSYEQY
-	-	TRBV12-5	TRBJ2-1	ASGFDSPGSYNEQF
-	-	TRBV29-1	TRBJ1-5	SAGNPNQPQH
-	-	TRBV4-2	TRBJ1-5	ASSQDPRQALGNQPQH
-	-	TRBV6-1	TRBJ1-3	ASSDLRQVNTIY
-	-	TRBV6-1	TRBJ2-7	ASSELDSGSYEQY
-	-	TRBV2	TRBJ1-6	ASSASRAKPLH
-	-	TRBV4-1	TRBJ2-7	ASSPWDSSSYEQY
-	-	TRBV7-2	TRBJ2-7	ASSSVLSYEQY
-	-	TRBV9	TRBJ1-2	ASSVGTSGNYGYT
-	-	TRBV29-1	TRBJ1-5	SVAGYNQPQH
TRBD2	-	TRBV10-3	TRBJ2-3	ATKSGGGYDTQY
TRBD2	once	TRBV7-2	TRBJ2-3	ASSPRLAGYTDTQY
-	-	TRBV2	TRBJ2-5	ALREKETQY
-	-	TRBV5-1	TRBJ1-1	ASSLVGSTEAF
-	-	TRBV7-2	TRBJ2-7	ASSLIAGLGYEQY
TRBD1	-	TRBV9	TRBJ2-1	ASSFRDRGYNEQF
-	-	TRBV4-1	TRBJ2-5	ASSRRDLEETQY
TRBD2	-	TRBV7-9	TRBJ2-3	ASSLNLGTSGGYSDTQY
-	-	TRBV19	TRBJ1-1	ASSIPAFGQGPYLNTEAF
TRBD1	-	TRBV5-1	TRBJ2-5	ASSLAVGTGGGETQY
-	-	TRBV9	TRBJ1-1	ASSVGGGTDAF